This note documents a single TCR beta chain sequence. From the 5' RACE reads, TCRdb called clonotypes with MiXCR, one entry per CDR3 protein. The sample shows roughly 300,000 distinct CDR3 sequences, 6.5% to 8.5% of them seen only once. Germline V gene sequence: CDR1 MDHEN, CDR2 SYDVKM. Trimming at V came to 7 bases and at J to 0 bases, leaving 15 bases not matched to a gene. The CDR3 runs to 18 residues. The data were obtained in a study of T cells after yellow fever vaccination. The origin of this receptor is a man between 18 and 35 years old who received the YFV17D yellow fever vaccine. The V call is TRBV28, the J call TRBJ2-3; TRBD2 matches 8 bases. The sequencing used PBMCs, collected roughly seven weeks after the first yellow fever vaccination. CDR3: CASTDLGSGVSSTDTQYF. The CDR3 coding sequence is TGTGCCAGCACCGATCTGGGTAGCGGGGTATCTAGCACAGATACGCAGTATTTT.